The 30 T cell receptor beta chains below come from one sample, sequenced in a study of T cells in Graves' hyperthyroidism and ophthalmopathy. Using RNA transcripts as the source, TCR beta CDR3 regions were amplified. The HTBI set primed first-round TCR CDR3 RT-PCR. TCRdb independently ran MiXCR on the multiplex PCR reads; one entry per CDR3 protein. The sample has fewer than 450,000 distinct CDR3 sequences; about a sixth are singletons. Specimen: blood. Receptor source: a woman aged 30 to 39 with Graves' hyperthyroidism that later progressed to Graves' ophthalmopathy.

V gene TRBV5-5 combines with J gene TRBJ1-4; tentatively, D is TRBD1 (6 bases). V lost 4 bases to trimming and J lost 4 bases, with 14 bases between them. The CDR3 is 15 residues long. Germline loops: CDR1 SGHKS, CDR2 YYEKEE (reference sequence). Here the CDR3 DNA reads TGTGCCAGCAGCAAAACAGGGACGAGTAATGAAAAACTGTTTTTT. Protein sequence: CASSKTGTSNEKLFF.

This clonotype appeared many times. The J gene is TRBJ2-7, the V gene TRBV2; no firm D call. Germline V gene lookup returns CDR1 SNHLY and CDR2 FYNNEI. V lost 6 bases to trimming and J lost 3 bases, with 6 bases between them. The CDR3 has 11 amino acids. This chain's CDR3 is CASSPYYEQYF. The CDR3 coding sequence is TGTGCCAGCAGCCCATACTACGAGCAGTACTTC.

This clonotype was seen repeatedly, ten times or more. This rearrangement joins TRBV6-2 or TRBV6-3 to TRBJ2-1; a possible D gene is TRBD2 (6 bases). V was shortened by 6 bases and J by 9 bases, with 27 bases between the two germline ends. The length of the CDR3 is 17 residues. CDR1 and CDR2 (germline): MNHEY, SVGEGT. DNA of the CDR3: TGTGCCAGCAGATACCATGCGGAGGGCCGGGATAGGGGTGAGCAGTTCTTC. Residues: CASRYHAEGRDRGEQFF.

This clonotype was counted ten times or more. The chain combines TRBV2 with TRBJ2-3; D uncertain. The CDR3 has 11 residues. V was shortened by 2 bases and J by 7 bases, with 4 bases between the two germline ends. Germline lookup yields CDR1 SNHLY and CDR2 FYNNEI. The CDR3 coding sequence is TGTGCCAGCAGTGAACTCAATACGCAGTATTTT. It translates to CASSELNTQYF.

The sample holds a few counts of this clonotype. The chain employs TRBV7-9 and TRBJ2-3, with D perhaps TRBD2 (5 bases). The germline V gene encodes CDR1 SEHNR and CDR2 FQNEAQ (reference sequence). This CDR3 is built from 16 residues. V shed 3 bases and J shed 0 bases, with 13 bases lying between them. Here the CDR3 reads CASSFWEYTSTDTQYF. In nucleotides, the CDR3 is TGTGCCAGCAGCTTTTGGGAGTACACTAGCACAGATACGCAGTATTTT.

This clonotype was recorded at least ten times. V and J are TRBV30 and TRBJ1-1; 12 bases map to TRBD1. V shed 2 bases, J shed 7 bases, and the junction held 14 bases outside the gene matches. CDR1 and CDR2 (germline): GTSNPN, SVGIG (reference sequence). The CDR3 has 17 residues. As DNA, the CDR3 is TGTGCCTGGAGTCCTGCCGGGACAGGGGGCGGTTGGGGTGAAGCTTTCTTT. It yields the protein CAWSPAGTGGGWGEAFF.

Worth noting for this clonotype: It may be a read error: a sequence one base away is much more abundant. The chain combines TRBV19 with TRBJ2-2; the D gene is possibly TRBD2 (5 bases). Per germline, CDR1 LNHDA and CDR2 SQIVND (reference sequence). This CDR3 spans 14 amino acids. CDR3 sequence: CASSIPGNTEELFF. The DNA for the CDR3 is TGTGCCAGTAGTATCCCCGGGAACACCGAGGAGCTGTTTTTT.

This clonotype appeared once. Being one base from a much bigger clone, this may be a read error. The chain recombines TRBV27 with TRBJ2-6, with D perhaps assigned TRBD1 or TRBD2 (5 bases each). The CDR3 runs to 16 residues. Germline loops: CDR1 MNHEY, CDR2 SMNVEV (reference sequence). CDR3 sequence: CASGLLGVAGANVLTF. The CDR3 bases are TGTGCCAGCGGTTTGTTGGGGGTGGCTGGGGCCAACGTCCTGACTTTC.

V usage is TRBV15 and J usage is TRBJ2-7, with D possibly being TRBD1 (5 bases). The CDR3 consists of 14 residues. Trimming cost V 0 bases and J 6 bases, with 12 bases left between them. Germline values: CDR1 LNHNV, CDR2 YYDKDF (reference sequence). In nucleotides, the CDR3 is TGTGCCACCAGCAGAGATTATGAAGGGGCCGAGCAGTACTTC. Translation: CATSRDYEGAEQYF. Drawing the rest from reference TRBV15 and TRBJ2-7, the complete variable domain is DAMVIQNPRYQVTQFGKPVTLSCSQTLNHNVMYWYQQKSSQAPKLLFHYYDKDFNNEADTPDNFQSRRPNTSFCFLDIRSPGLGDTAMYLCATSRDYEGAEQYFGPGTRLTVT.

This clonotype was detected ten times or more. The chain has TRBV28 and TRBJ1-2, with 10 bases matching TRBD1. Trimming at V came to 6 bases and at J to 6 bases, leaving 16 bases not matched to a gene. This CDR3 is 17 amino acids long. Per the germline V gene, CDR1 is MDHEN and CDR2 is SYDVKM. The DNA of the CDR3 is TGTGCCAGCAGGGGACAGGGGTTCCAGGCGGTGAATCATGGCTACACCTTC. Translating gives CASRGQGFQAVNHGYTF.

This clonotype has only a few counts. This chain links TRBV25-1 with TRBJ2-7; TRBD2 agrees at 7 bases. There are 16 residues in the CDR3. The V and J ends lost 1 base and 5 bases, in that order; junction bases with no gene match: 11. Germline V gene sequence: CDR1 MGHDK, CDR2 SYGVNS. For the CDR3, the DNA is TGTGCCAGCAGTGAATTATACGGCGGGAGCGCCGACGAGCAGTACTTC. Protein sequence: CASSELYGGSADEQYF.

This clonotype was counted at least ten times. The chain has TRBV15 and TRBJ2-5, with D tentatively TRBD1 or TRBD2 (5 bases each). The V and J ends lost 5 bases and 1 base respectively, with 14 bases between them. CDR1 is LNHNV and CDR2 is YYDKDF in the germline V gene (reference sequence). The CDR3 is 15 amino acids. CDR3 sequence reads: CATSGGQQSQETQYF. CDR3 in DNA: TGTGCCACCAGCGGAGGACAACAGAGCCAAGAGACCCAGTACTTC.

This clonotype occurred many times. J is TRBJ2-3 and V is TRBV12-3 or TRBV12-4; 9 positions agree with TRBD1. CDR3 length: 15 residues. V lost 5 bases and J lost 2; bases outside the gene matches: 5. The CDR3 loop reads CASSLGTGITDTQYF. CDR3 nucleotide sequence: TGTGCCAGCAGTCTGGGGACAGGGATCACAGATACGCAGTATTTT.

This chain joins TRBV7-9 and TRBJ2-1; 7 nucleotides match TRBD2. The tail of the sequence fits TRBJ2-7 better, so the J call may be wrong. Germline V lookup: CDR1 SEHNR, CDR2 FQNEAQ (reference sequence). The CDR3 totals 18 residues. CDR3: CASSHHPRAGISYNEQYF. The CDR3 nucleotides read TGTGCCAGCAGCCATCATCCACGAGCGGGAATATCCTACAATGAGCAGTACTTC.

The chain links TRBV19 to TRBJ1-1, with a possible D match to TRBD1 (5 bases). Germline V gene sequence: CDR1 LNHDA, CDR2 SQIVND (reference sequence). This CDR3 is built from 15 residues. V lost 5 bases to trimming and J lost 0 bases, with 13 bases between them. CDR3 nucleotides: TGTGCCAGTAGTCCTCGTGGGACCTTGAACACTGAAGCTTTCTTT. This gives the protein CASSPRGTLNTEAFF.

In its sample, this clonotype was seen many times. The rearrangement joins TRBV9 to TRBJ1-2, with a possible D match to TRBD1 (6 bases). Trimming removed 0 bases at V and 4 bases at J, with 16 bases between. The CDR3 contains 16 residues. CDR1 and CDR2 (germline): SGDLS, YYNGEE. CDR3 sequence reads: CASSVGGTSQVYGYTF. CDR3 nucleotide sequence: TGTGCCAGCAGCGTAGGGGGGACAAGCCAAGTCTATGGCTACACCTTC. Complete variable domain (other parts from reference TRBV9 and TRBJ1-2): DSGVTQTPKHLITATGQRVTLRCSPRSGDLSVYWYQQSLDQGLQFLIQYYNGEERAKGNILERFSAQQFPDLHSELNLSSLELGDSALYFCASSVGGTSQVYGYTFGSGTRLTVV.

This clonotype was observed at least ten times. The chain links TRBV3-1 to TRBJ2-7; 13 bases map to TRBD2. V dropped 4 bases and J dropped 0; count of bases not matched to a gene: 0. This CDR3 contains 15 residues. CDR1 and CDR2 from the germline V gene are LGHDT and YNNKEL (reference sequence). The CDR3: CASSRTSGSSYEQYF. CDR3 sequence (DNA): TGTGCCAGCAGCCGGACTAGCGGGAGCTCCTACGAGCAGTACTTC.

In its sample, this clonotype was seen many times. The rearrangement links TRBV19 to TRBJ2-3; tentatively, D is TRBD2 (5 bases). The CDR3 loop spans 15 amino acids. The germline V gene encodes CDR1 LNHDA and CDR2 SQIVND (reference sequence). V lost 5 bases and J 2 bases, leaving 14 bases between the germline ends. The CDR3 DNA follows: TGTGCCAGTAGTTCCGAACTAGGTCCCACAGATACGCAGTATTTT. Its translation: CASSSELGPTDTQYF.

The V gene is TRBV10-2, the J gene TRBJ1-1; D is ambiguous. V was trimmed by 1 base and J by 1 base, leaving 10 bases between them. The germline V gene has CDR1 WSHSY and CDR2 SAAADI. CDR3 length: 15 amino acids. CDR3 DNA: TGCGCCAGCAGTGAGTTCCCCACAGCGAACACTGAAGCTTTCTTT. Protein sequence: CASSEFPTANTEAFF.

The chain uses TRBV20-1 and TRBJ2-3; D is uncertain. V was clipped by 0 bases and J by 1 base, with 8 bases between them. CDR1 is DFQATT and CDR2 is SNEGSKA in the germline V gene (reference sequence). The CDR3 sequence is 14 residues long. CDR3 residues: CSARDFDGTDTQYF. DNA of the CDR3: TGCAGTGCTAGAGATTTTGACGGCACAGATACGCAGTATTTT.

This clonotype was counted many times. This chain links TRBV6-1 with TRBJ1-1; tentatively, D is TRBD1 (6 bases). CDR1 and CDR2 (germline): MNHNS, SASEGT. With 5 bases removed from V and 1 base from J, the gap between germline ends came to 17 bases. The CDR3 extends over 16 amino acids. The CDR3: CASSYAYREGNTEAFF. In DNA, the CDR3 is TGTGCCAGCAGTTATGCCTACAGGGAAGGGAACACTGAAGCTTTCTTT.

This chain uses TRBV18 with TRBJ2-7; the D gene is possibly TRBD1 (6 bases). V lost 3 bases and J lost 1, with 16 bases in between. CDR3 size: 16 residues. Looked up from germline, CDR1 is KGHSH and CDR2 is LQKENI. The CDR3 is CASSPQAGQFSYEQYF. The CDR3 DNA reads TGTGCCAGCTCACCGCAAGCAGGACAGTTTTCCTACGAGCAGTACTTC.

Only a few counts were recorded for this clonotype. The chain is built from TRBV5-6 and TRBJ2-7; TRBD1 or TRBD2 may be the D gene (6 bases each). The CDR3 loop spans 17 amino acids. Trimming removed 4 bases from V and 1 base from J, with 21 bases in between. CDR1 and CDR2 from the germline V gene are SGHDT and YYEEEE. Written as DNA, the CDR3 is TGTGCCAGCAGCCGCTGGGGGCGGCGGGACACTTCCTACGAGCAGTACTTC. As protein: CASSRWGRRDTSYEQYF.

The chain carries TRBV6-5 and TRBJ2-3, with TRBD1 identical over 8 bases. J was trimmed by 0 bases and V by 4 bases; bases with no gene match: 3. CDR3 length equals 15 residues. The V gene's germline CDR1 is MNHEY and CDR2 SVGAGI. CDR3 sequence (DNA): TGTGCCAGCAGTTCTTGGGACAGGAGCACAGATACGCAGTATTTT. Amino acid sequence: CASSSWDRSTDTQYF.

This clonotype was picked up many times. V gene TRBV12-3 or TRBV12-4 combines with J gene TRBJ1-1; D not resolved. V was pared by 6 bases and J by 0 bases, with 11 bases between. CDR3 size: 14 residues. For the CDR3, the DNA is TGTGCCAGCAGAATGGCCCCCATGAACACTGAAGCTTTCTTT. Its protein product is CASRMAPMNTEAFF.

This clonotype was detected a few times. This rearrangement joins TRBV6-5 to TRBJ1-5, with D unclear. The V end lost 5 bases, the J end lost 0 bases, and 11 bases lay between the germline ends. CDR1 and CDR2 (germline): MNHEY, SVGAGI. This CDR3 has 15 amino acids. The CDR3 region has the DNA TGTGCCAGCAGTCTCGACGGAAATAGCAATCAGCCCCAGCATTTT. Its translation is CASSLDGNSNQPQHF.

This clonotype has more than one count but fewer than ten. This chain uses TRBV19 with TRBJ2-1; 13 bases are a match to TRBD2. Germline V gene data show CDR1 as LNHDA and CDR2 as SQIVND (reference sequence). J was trimmed by 7 bases and V by 5 bases; bases with no gene match: 8. The CDR3 length is 16 residues. The CDR3 region is CASSPAGLAGFNEQFF. The CDR3 DNA follows: TGTGCCAGTAGTCCAGCGGGACTAGCGGGGTTTAATGAGCAGTTCTTC.

This clonotype was counted a single time. V is TRBV11-2 and J is TRBJ2-1, with 12 bases lining up with TRBD2. The V gene end was trimmed by 10 bases and the J gene end by 11 bases; junction bases not matched to a gene: 6. Germline CDR1 and CDR2: SGHAT and FQNNGV. This CDR3 is 12 amino acids long. The CDR3 nucleotides read TGTGCCACCGGGACTAGCGGGCCGAAGCAGTTCTTC. Its translation: CATGTSGPKQFF. Based on the CDR3 plus reference TRBV11-2 and TRBJ2-1, the full variable domain is EAGVAQSPRYKIIEKRQSVAFWCNPISGHATLYWYQQILGQGPKLLIQFQNNGVVDDSQLPKDRFSAERLKGVDSTLKIQPAKLEDSAVYLCATGTSGPKQFFGPGTRLTVL.

In its sample, this clonotype was seen a few times. The gene calls are TRBV30 and TRBJ2-6; D is undetermined. The CDR3 sequence is 16 residues long. In germline, CDR1 is GTSNPN, CDR2 SVGIG (reference sequence). This CDR3 reads CALNPGGAPGANVLTF. Here the CDR3 DNA reads TGTGCTCTAAACCCTGGCGGAGCCCCTGGGGCCAACGTCCTGACTTTC.

Comments on this clonotype: It may be a read error: a sequence one base away is much more abundant. The rearrangement links TRBV24-1 to TRBJ2-2, with 8 bases aligning to TRBD2. This CDR3 comprises 17 residues. J gave up 6 bases and V 4 bases, and 12 bases lay outside the gene matches. From germline, CDR1 is KGHDR and CDR2 SFDVKD. CDR3: CATSDISGTRAAGELFF. The CDR3, as DNA: TGTGCCACCAGTGACATTAGCGGGACACGGGCCGCCGGGGAGCTGTTTTTT.